These 20 T cell receptor beta chains share one sample of origin, sequenced in a study of T cell clonality in common variable immunodeficiency. Data came from immunoSEQ multiplex PCR; TCRdb stores just in-frame clones and leaves some out. The profile covers about 42,000 clones, none occurring a single time. Source material: peripheral blood mononuclear cells. The receptors derive from a person between 18 and 70 years old in good health.

This clone occurred many times. The read ends 3 residues shy of where the CDR3 ends; the end is completed using the germline J gene. The rearrangement uses TRBV5-1 and TRBJ2-1; 9 nucleotides agree with TRBD1. Unmatched junction bases numbered 10, after V lost 3 bases and J lost 6 bases. CDR1 is SGHRS, CDR2 YFSETQ, per germline. The length of the CDR3 is 16 residues. Incomplete CDR3 DNA: TGCGCCAGCAGCTATGGATCCGGGACAGGGATCAATGAG. This sequence encodes CASSYGSGTGINE. The complete CDR3 protein is CASSYGSGTGINEQFF.

This clone was observed many times. The sequenced fragment ends 3 residues before the CDR3 boundary, so the rest is inferred from the germline J gene. The rearrangement uses TRBV20-1 and TRBJ1-4; TRBD1 is a possible D gene (5 bases). This CDR3 region has 13 residues. Germline values: CDR1 DFQATT, CDR2 SNEGSKA (reference sequence). CDR3 amino acids: CSASVRVGSPLFF. The covered CDR3 bases are TGCAGTGCTAGTGTCAGGGTTGGTTCACCA.

As for this clone: The read ends 3 residues before the CDR3 terminus; that terminus is restored from the germline J gene. J is TRBJ1-2 and V is TRBV7-3; possible D gene TRBD1, 5 bases. CDR3 length: 14 amino acids. CDR1 and CDR2 (germline): SGHTA, FQGTGA. CDR3 in amino acids: CASSDSSSTDTYTF. The CDR3 DNA, read in part, is TGTGCCAGCAGTGACAGCTCAAGCACAGATACC.

This clone was observed a few times. The read comes to an end 3 residues before the CDR3 does, leaving the germline J gene to fill in the end. This chain connects TRBV2 to TRBJ2-3, with 7 nucleotides matching TRBD2. The J segment lost 3 bases and the V segment lost 8 bases, leaving 11 bases of the junction unmatched. This CDR3 region has 15 residues. Germline loops: CDR1 SNHLY, CDR2 FYNNEI. CDR3 DNA (partial): TGTGCCAGCGCCCCGGCGGGAGTGGGAACAGATACG. Its protein is CASAPAGVGTDT. The whole CDR3 reads CASAPAGVGTDTQYF.

This clone appeared many times. Sequencing ends 3 residues short of the CDR3 end; the germline J gene provides the rest. The chain joins TRBV29-1 to TRBJ2-7; maybe TRBD1 (5 bases). CDR1 SQVTM and CDR2 ANQGSEA come from the germline V gene. The CDR3 spans 13 residues. The ends were cut back, 1 base at V and 3 bases at J, with 10 bases in the middle. CDR3: CSVEAQTGYEQYF. Incomplete CDR3 DNA: TGCAGCGTTGAAGCACAAACAGGCTACGAG.

Concerning this clone: The read ends 3 residues before the CDR3 terminus; that terminus is restored from the germline J gene. This sequence joins TRBV11-2 and TRBJ2-5, with D hard to call. The ends were cut back, 0 bases at V and 1 base at J, with 6 bases in the middle. The CDR3 sequence is 14 residues long. CDR1 is SGHAT and CDR2 is FQNNGV in the germline V gene. CDR3 sequence reads: CASSLEQLQETQYF. The sequenced part of the CDR3 DNA is TGTGCCAGCAGCTTAGAACAGCTCCAAGAGACC.

This clone was counted ten times or more. The CDR3 sequence is CASSGGGSGRLQETQYF. The covered CDR3 bases are TGTGCCAGCAGTGGGGGCGGGAGCGGGAGGCTCCAAGAGACC. The chain employs TRBV2 and TRBJ2-5; 9 bases fit TRBD2. The sequence runs out 3 residues before the end of the CDR3; the remainder is reconstructed from the germline J gene. Germline V gives CDR1 SNHLY, CDR2 FYNNEI. The CDR3 sequence is 17 residues long. Unmatched junction bases numbered 10, after V lost 4 bases and J lost 1 base.

CDR3 DNA (partial): TGTGCCAACAACCGGGACAGTTTCACAGATACG. Translated, it gives CANNRDSFTDT. The CDR3 in full is CANNRDSFTDTQYF. This chain connects TRBV2 to TRBJ2-3; 7 positions match TRBD1. The CDR3 extends 3 residues past the end of the read, so its final part is completed from the germline J gene. In germline, CDR1 is SNHLY, CDR2 FYNNEI. V shed 10 bases, J shed 2 bases, and the junction held 9 bases outside the gene matches. CDR3 length: 14 residues.

Worth noting for this clone: The CDR3 end lies 3 residues beyond the end of the read and is filled in from the germline J gene. This chain joins TRBV29-1 and TRBJ2-5, with 8 positions matching TRBD2. V was clipped by 6 bases and J by 4 bases; unmatched bases: 25. CDR1 and CDR2 from the germline V gene are SQVTM and ANQGSEA. The length of the CDR3 is 19 residues. Partial CDR3 DNA: TGCAGCGTCGGGGGGGGGAATAGCGGTGTGTGGGCCAAGCGAGAGACC. This translates into CSVGGGNSGVWAKRET. Given in full, the CDR3 is CSVGGGNSGVWAKRETQYF.

The table lists this clone with many counts. Given a much more abundant clone one base away, this may be a read error. The read ends 3 residues before the CDR3 terminus; that terminus is restored from the germline J gene. This chain links TRBV20-1 with TRBJ1-4; perhaps TRBD1 as D (5 bases). In germline, CDR1 is DFQATT, CDR2 SNEGSKA (reference sequence). The CDR3 runs 17 residues. The CDR3 protein is CSASPQVLGSGANVLFF. The CDR3 DNA, read in part, is TGCAGTGCTAGTCCCCAGGTCCTCGGTTCTGGGGCCAACGTA.

This clone was seen many times. The read finishes 3 residues shy of the CDR3 end, and the germline J gene is used to complete it. This chain connects TRBV19 to TRBJ2-2; 7 positions agree with TRBD2. V was pared by 2 bases and J by 6 bases, with 9 bases of the junction left unmatched. CDR1 and CDR2 from the germline V gene are LNHDA and SQIVND (reference sequence). This CDR3 is 16 amino acids long. The part of the CDR3 DNA that was read is TGTGCCAGTAGTATACGGACTAGTGCGACGGCCGGGGAG. Protein: CASSIRTSATAGE. The whole CDR3 region reads CASSIRTSATAGELFF.

This clone has more than one count but fewer than ten. The CDR3 end is not reached by the read, which stops 3 residues before it; the germline J gene fills it in. This chain links TRBV2 with TRBJ2-2; a possible D gene is TRBD2 (5 bases). Per the germline V gene, CDR1 is SNHLY and CDR2 is FYNNEI. V was shortened by 7 bases and J by 0 bases, with 21 bases between the two germline ends. CDR3 length: 18 amino acids. The covered CDR3 bases are TGTGCCAGCATTGGGTTCCGCGGGTCGATGGCGAACACCGGGGAG. This codes for CASIGFRGSMANTGE. The CDR3 as a whole reads CASIGFRGSMANTGELFF. The variable domain in full, completed from reference TRBV2 and TRBJ2-2, reads EPEVTQTPSHQVTQMGQEVILRCVPISNHLYFYWYRQILGQKVEFLVSFYNNEISEKSEIFDDQFSVERPDGSNFTLKIRSTKLEDSAMYFCASIGFRGSMANTGELFFGEGSRLTVL.

Ten or more counts support this clone. The read terminates 3 residues before the CDR3 end, so the remaining end is supplied by the germline J gene. V and J are TRBV7-9 and TRBJ1-2, with D maybe TRBD1 (6 bases). This CDR3 has 13 amino acids. The ends were cut back, 3 bases at V and 4 bases at J, with 9 bases in the middle. CDR1 is SEHNR, CDR2 FQNEAQ, per germline (reference sequence). The sequenced CDR3 bases are TGTGCCAGCAGCTTCGGACAGCCCTATGGC. Translated: CASSFGQPYG. The whole CDR3 sequence reads CASSFGQPYGYTF.

This clone was seen at least ten times. The read falls 3 residues short of the CDR3 end, and the missing part is taken from the germline J gene. The chain is built from TRBV5-1 and TRBJ2-5, with 15 bases that match TRBD2. V dropped 0 bases and J dropped 1; count of bases not matched to a gene: 13. The germline gives CDR1 SGHRS, CDR2 YFSETQ. CDR3 length: 21 amino acids. The DNA read from the CDR3 is TGCGCCAGCAGCTTGGCCTCGGGGGGACTAGCGGGAGGCATACTCCAAGAGACC. It specifies CASSLASGGLAGGILQET. The whole CDR3 sequence reads CASSLASGGLAGGILQETQYF.

The sample holds many counts of this clone. The CDR3 end lies 3 residues beyond the end of the read and is filled in from the germline J gene. The gene calls are TRBV29-1 and TRBJ1-2; possibly TRBD1 for D (5 bases). Deletions cut 2 bases from V and 3 bases from J, with 10 bases between. From germline, CDR1 is SQVTM and CDR2 ANQGSEA. CDR3 length: 13 residues. The sequenced CDR3 bases are TGCAGCGTTGAAAATCGGGGGTACTATGGC. Amino acids: CSVENRGYYG. The whole CDR3 reads CSVENRGYYGYTF.

At least ten counts were recorded for this clone. Sequencing ends 3 residues short of the CDR3 end; the germline J gene provides the rest. This sequence joins TRBV15 and TRBJ1-6; D is uncertain. V gave up 0 bases and J gave up 9 bases, with 6 bases separating them. CDR1 and CDR2 from the germline V gene are LNHNV and YYDKDF (reference sequence). The CDR3 totals 13 residues. The CDR3: CATSRDRGSPLHF. The CDR3 DNA, read in part, is TGTGCCACCAGCAGAGATCGGGGTTCACCC.

This clone was found many times. The observed sequence ends 3 residues before the CDR3 terminus, with the missing tail filled in from the germline J gene. V is TRBV6-1 and J is TRBJ2-2; a weak D match, TRBD1 (5 bases). The CDR3 is 16 residues long. From germline, CDR1 is MNHNS and CDR2 SASEGT. The ends were cut back, 4 bases at V and 1 base at J, with 13 bases in the middle. CDR3 sequence: CASSVLPGLNTGELFF. CDR3 bases read: TGTGCCAGCAGTGTGCTCCCAGGGCTGAACACCGGGGAG.

At least ten counts were recorded for this clone. The missing CDR3 end, 3 residues past where the read stops, is filled in from the germline J gene. This chain links TRBV20-1 with TRBJ2-2; 8 bases match TRBD1. Germline loops: CDR1 DFQATT, CDR2 SNEGSKA (reference sequence). The J segment lost 1 base and the V segment lost 6 bases, leaving 4 bases of the junction unmatched. The CDR3 has 14 amino acids. CDR3 sequence reads: CSAPGQGNTGELFF. The covered CDR3 bases are TGCAGTGCGCCAGGACAGGGGAACACCGGGGAG.

This clone was detected many times. The read comes to an end 3 residues before the CDR3 does, leaving the germline J gene to fill in the end. The chain joins TRBV4-2 to TRBJ1-4, with 7 nucleotides matching TRBD1. V was clipped by 3 bases and J by 5 bases; unmatched bases: 3. Germline V CDR1 and CDR2: LGHNA, YNFKEQ. The CDR3 spans 14 residues. The part of the CDR3 DNA that was read is TGTGCCAGCAGCCAGGCAGGGGGGAATGAAAAA. This codes for CASSQAGGNEK. From start to end, the CDR3 is CASSQAGGNEKLFF.

This clone appeared many times. The read ends 3 residues shy of where the CDR3 ends; the end is completed using the germline J gene. The V gene is TRBV7-2, the J gene TRBJ1-2, with TRBD1 as a possible D gene (5 bases). The germline gives CDR1 SGHTA, CDR2 FQGNSA. The CDR3 is 14 residues long. The CDR3: CASSRGGTNYGYTF. The CDR3 bases that were read are TGTGCCAGCAGTCGCGGGGGGACGAATTACGGC.